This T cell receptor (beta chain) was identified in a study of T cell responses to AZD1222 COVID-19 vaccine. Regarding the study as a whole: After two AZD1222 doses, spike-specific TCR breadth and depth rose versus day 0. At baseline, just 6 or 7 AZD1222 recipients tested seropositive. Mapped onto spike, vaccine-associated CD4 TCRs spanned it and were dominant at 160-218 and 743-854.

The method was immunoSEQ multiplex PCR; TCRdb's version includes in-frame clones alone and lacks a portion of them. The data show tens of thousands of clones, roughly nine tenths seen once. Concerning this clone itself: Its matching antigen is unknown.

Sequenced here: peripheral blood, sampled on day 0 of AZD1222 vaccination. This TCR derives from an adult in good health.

CDR3 sequence: CASSLYRDRGPLSYNEQFF. The CDR3, as DNA: TGTGCCAGCAGCCTATACCGGGACAGGGGGCCCCTCTCCTACAATGAGCAGTTCTTC. The rearrangement links TRBV5-6 to TRBJ2-1, with TRBD1 matching over 12 bases. Per the germline V gene, CDR1 is SGHDT and CDR2 is YYEEEE. After removal of 4 bases from V and 0 bases from J, the junction contained 11 bases not matched to a gene. The CDR3 covers 19 residues.